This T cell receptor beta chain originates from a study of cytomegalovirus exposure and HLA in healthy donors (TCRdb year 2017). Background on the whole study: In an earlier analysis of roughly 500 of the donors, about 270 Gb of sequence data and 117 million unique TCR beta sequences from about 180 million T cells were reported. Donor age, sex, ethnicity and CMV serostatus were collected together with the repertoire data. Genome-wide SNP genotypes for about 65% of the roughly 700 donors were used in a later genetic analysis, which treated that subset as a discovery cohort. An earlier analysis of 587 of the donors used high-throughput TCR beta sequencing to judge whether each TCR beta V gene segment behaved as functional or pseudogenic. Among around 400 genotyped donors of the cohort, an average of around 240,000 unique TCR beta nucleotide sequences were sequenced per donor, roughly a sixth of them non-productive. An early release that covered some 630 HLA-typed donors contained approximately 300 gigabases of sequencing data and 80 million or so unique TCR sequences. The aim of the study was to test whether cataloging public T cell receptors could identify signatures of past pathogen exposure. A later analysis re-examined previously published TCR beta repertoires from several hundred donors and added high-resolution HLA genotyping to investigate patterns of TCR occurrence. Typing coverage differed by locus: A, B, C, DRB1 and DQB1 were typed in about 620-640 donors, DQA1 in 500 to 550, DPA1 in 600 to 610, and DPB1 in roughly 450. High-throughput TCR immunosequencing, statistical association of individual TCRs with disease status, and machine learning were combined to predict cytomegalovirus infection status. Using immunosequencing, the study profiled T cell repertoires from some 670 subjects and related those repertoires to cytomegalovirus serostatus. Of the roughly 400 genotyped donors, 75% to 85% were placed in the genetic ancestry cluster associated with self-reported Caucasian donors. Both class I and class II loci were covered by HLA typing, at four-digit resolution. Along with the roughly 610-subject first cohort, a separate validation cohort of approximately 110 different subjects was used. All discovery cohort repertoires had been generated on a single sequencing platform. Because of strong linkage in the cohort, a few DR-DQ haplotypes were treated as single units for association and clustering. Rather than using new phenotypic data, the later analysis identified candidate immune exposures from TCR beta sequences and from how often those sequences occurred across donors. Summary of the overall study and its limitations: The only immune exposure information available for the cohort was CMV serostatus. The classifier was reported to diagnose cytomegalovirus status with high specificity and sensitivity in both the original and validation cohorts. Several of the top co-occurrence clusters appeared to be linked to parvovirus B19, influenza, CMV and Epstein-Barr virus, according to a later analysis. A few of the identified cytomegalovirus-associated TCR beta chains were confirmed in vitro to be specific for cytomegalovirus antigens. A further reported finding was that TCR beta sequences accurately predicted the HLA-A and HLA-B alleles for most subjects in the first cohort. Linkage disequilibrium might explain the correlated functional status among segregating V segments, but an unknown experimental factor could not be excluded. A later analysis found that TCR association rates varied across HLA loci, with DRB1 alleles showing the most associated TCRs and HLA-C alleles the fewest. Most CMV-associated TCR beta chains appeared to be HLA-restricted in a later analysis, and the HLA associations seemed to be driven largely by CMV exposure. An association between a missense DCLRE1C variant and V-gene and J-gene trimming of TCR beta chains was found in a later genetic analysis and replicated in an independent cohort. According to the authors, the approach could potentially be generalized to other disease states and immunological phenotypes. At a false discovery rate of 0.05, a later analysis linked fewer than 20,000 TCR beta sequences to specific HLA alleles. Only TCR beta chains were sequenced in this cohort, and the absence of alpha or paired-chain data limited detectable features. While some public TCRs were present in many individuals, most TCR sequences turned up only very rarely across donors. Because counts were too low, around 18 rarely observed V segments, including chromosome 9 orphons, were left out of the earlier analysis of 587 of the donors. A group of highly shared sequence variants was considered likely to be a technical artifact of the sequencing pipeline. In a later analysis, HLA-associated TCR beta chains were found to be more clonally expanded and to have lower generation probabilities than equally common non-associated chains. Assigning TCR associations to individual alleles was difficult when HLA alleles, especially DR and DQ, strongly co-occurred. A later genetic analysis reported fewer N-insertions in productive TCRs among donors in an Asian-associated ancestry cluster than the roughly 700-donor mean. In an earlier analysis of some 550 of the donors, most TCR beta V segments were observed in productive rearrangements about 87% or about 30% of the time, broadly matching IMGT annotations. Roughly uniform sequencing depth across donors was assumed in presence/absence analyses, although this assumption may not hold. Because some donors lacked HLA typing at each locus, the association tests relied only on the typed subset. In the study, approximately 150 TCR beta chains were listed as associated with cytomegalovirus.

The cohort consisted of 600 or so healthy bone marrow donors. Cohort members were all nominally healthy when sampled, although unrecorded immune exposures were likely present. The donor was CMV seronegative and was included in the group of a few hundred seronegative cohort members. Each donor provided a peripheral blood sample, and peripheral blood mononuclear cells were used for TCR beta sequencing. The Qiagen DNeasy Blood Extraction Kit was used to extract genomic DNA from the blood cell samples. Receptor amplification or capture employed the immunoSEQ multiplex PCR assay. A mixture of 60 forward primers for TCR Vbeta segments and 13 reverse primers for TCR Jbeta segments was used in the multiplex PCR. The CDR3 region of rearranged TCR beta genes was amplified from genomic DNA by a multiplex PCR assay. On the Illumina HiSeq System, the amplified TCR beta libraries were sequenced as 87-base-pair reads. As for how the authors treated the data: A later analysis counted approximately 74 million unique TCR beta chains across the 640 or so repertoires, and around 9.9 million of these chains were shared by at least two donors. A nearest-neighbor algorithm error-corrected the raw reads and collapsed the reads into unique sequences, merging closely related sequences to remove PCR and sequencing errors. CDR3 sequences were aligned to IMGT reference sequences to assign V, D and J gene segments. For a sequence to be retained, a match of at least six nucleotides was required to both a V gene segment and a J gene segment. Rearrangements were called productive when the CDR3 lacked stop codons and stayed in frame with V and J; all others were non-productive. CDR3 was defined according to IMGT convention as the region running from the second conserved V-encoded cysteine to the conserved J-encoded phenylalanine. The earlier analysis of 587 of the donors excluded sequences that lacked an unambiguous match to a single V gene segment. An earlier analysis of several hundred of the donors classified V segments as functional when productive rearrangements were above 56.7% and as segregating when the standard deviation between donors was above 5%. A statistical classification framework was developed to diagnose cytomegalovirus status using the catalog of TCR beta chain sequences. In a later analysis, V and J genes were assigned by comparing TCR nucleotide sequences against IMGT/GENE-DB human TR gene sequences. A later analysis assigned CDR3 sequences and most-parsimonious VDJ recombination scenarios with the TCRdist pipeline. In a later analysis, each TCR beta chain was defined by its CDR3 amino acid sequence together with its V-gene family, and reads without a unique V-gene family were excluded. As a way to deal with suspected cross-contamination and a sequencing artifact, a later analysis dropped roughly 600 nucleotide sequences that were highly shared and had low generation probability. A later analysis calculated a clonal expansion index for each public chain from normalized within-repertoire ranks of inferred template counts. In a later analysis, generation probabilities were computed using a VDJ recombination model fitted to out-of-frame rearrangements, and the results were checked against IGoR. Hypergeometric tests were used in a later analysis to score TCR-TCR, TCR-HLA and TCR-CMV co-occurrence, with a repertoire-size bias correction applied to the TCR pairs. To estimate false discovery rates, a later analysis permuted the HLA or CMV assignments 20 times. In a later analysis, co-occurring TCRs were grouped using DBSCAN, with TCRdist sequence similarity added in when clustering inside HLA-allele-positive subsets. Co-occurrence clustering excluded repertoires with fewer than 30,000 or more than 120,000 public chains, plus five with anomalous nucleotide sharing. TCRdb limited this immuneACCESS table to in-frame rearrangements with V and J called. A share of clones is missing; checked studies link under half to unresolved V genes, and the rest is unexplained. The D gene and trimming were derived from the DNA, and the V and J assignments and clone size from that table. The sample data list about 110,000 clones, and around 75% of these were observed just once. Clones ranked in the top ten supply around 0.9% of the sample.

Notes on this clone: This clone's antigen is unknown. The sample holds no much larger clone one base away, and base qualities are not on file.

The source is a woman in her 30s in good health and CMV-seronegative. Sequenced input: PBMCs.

The bases read TGTGCCAGCCGGACTAGCGGATTCTACGAGCAGTACTTC. Its translation is CASRTSGFYEQYF. Recombination linked TRBV27 to TRBJ2-7; 10 bases in between match TRBD2. The CDR3 goes from the cysteine to the phenylalanine over 13 residues. Solely the CDR3 DNA is kept, with 39 bases framed from the first base. V is cut back by 8 bases and J by 3 bases, with 4 bases in the junction unmatched. The germline V gene (reference sequence) yields MNHEY for CDR1 and SMNVEV for CDR2.